The 8 T cell receptor beta chains presented below share a single source sample, sequenced in a study of T cells in Graves' hyperthyroidism and ophthalmopathy (dated by TCRdb to 2018 to 2020). Library method: multiplex PCR. Sequenced using an Illumina HiSeq 2000. Amplification of TCR beta CDR3 regions was carried out from RNA transcripts. The TCR CDR3 was subjected to a first round of RT-PCR using the HTBI primer set and the Qiagen OneStep RT-PCR kit. TCRdb passed the public sequencing reads through fastp at Q25 and MiXCR, retaining productive beta sequences. Each record represents a unique CDR3 protein, reported with the most common genes and DNA among its rows. For this sample there are a few hundred thousand distinct CDR3 sequences; approximately 15% appear just once. The ten largest clonotypes hold approximately 30% of the sample. The specimen was blood. The receptors originated from a woman in her twenties or thirties with Graves' hyperthyroidism.

J is TRBJ2-4 and V is TRBV5-1, with no clear D. This CDR3 comprises 18 residues. The V end was cut by 0 bases, the J end by 2 bases, with 18 bases between. Germline-derived CDR1 and CDR2 are SGHRS and YFSETQ. In DNA, the CDR3 is TGCGCCAGCAGCTTGGAGTACGGCGGCCTGGTTTCCAAAAACATTCAGTACTTC. Its protein is CASSLEYGGLVSKNIQYF.

This rearrangement joins TRBV9 to TRBJ2-5; tentatively, D is TRBD1 (6 bases). This CDR3 comprises 15 residues. CDR1 and CDR2 (germline): SGDLS, YYNGEE. The V and J ends lost 4 bases and 7 bases respectively, with 20 bases between them. In nucleotides, the CDR3 is TGTGCCAGCAGCTCATCGACAGGAGCTCTCAGGACCCAGTACTTC. Protein sequence: CASSSSTGALRTQYF.

This clonotype occurred many times. The chain carries TRBV18 and TRBJ1-4; D is unresolved. From germline, CDR1 is KGHSH and CDR2 LQKENI. CDR3 size: 15 residues. V lost 2 bases, J lost 3 bases, and 10 bases lay in between. This CDR3 is CASSPGRASNEKLFF. CDR3 coding DNA: TGTGCCAGCTCACCAGGGAGGGCGTCTAATGAAAAACTGTTTTTT.

In its sample, this clonotype was seen many times. The gene calls are TRBV2 and TRBJ1-1; tentative D call: TRBD1 (6 bases). From germline, CDR1 is SNHLY and CDR2 FYNNEI. V was shortened by 6 bases and J by 2 bases, with 13 bases between the two germline ends. The CDR3 is 14 residues long. This CDR3 is CASRTGSPNTEAFF. CDR3 DNA sequence: TGTGCCAGCAGAACAGGGTCGCCTAACACTGAAGCTTTCTTT.

The CDR3 region is CASSFTANEQFF. The DNA of the CDR3 is TGTGCCAGCAGCTTTACAGCCAATGAGCAGTTCTTC. The chain is built from TRBV5-6 and TRBJ2-1; D uncertain. The germline gives CDR1 SGHDT, CDR2 YYEEEE. Trimming removed 2 bases at V and 6 bases at J, with 6 bases between. The CDR3 is made up of 12 amino acids.

The CDR3 sequence is CASSLGTSGRDNSYEQYF. The CDR3 DNA is TGTGCCAGCAGCTTGGGGACTAGCGGGAGGGATAACTCCTACGAGCAGTACTTC. The V and J genes are TRBV5-6 and TRBJ2-7; 15 bases are shared with TRBD2. Trimming at V came to 0 bases and at J to 0 bases, leaving 4 bases not matched to a gene. CDR1 SGHDT and CDR2 YYEEEE come from the germline V gene. The CDR3 extends over 18 amino acids.

This clonotype has just a few counts. The rearrangement joins TRBV29-1 to TRBJ2-3; maybe TRBD1 (6 bases). The germline CDR1 and CDR2 sequences are SQVTM and ANQGSEA. The germline V and J ends were trimmed by 3 bases and 3 bases, with 22 bases remaining between them. The length of the CDR3 is 17 residues. CDR3 amino acids: CSVDRTPGQVVTDTQYF. CDR3 DNA sequence: TGCAGCGTTGATCGCACGCCGGGACAAGTAGTTACAGATACGCAGTATTTT.

This clonotype occurred a few times. The chain couples TRBV5-5 to TRBJ2-7; 13 positions match TRBD2. In germline, CDR1 is SGHKS, CDR2 YYEKEE (reference sequence). The V segment lost 8 bases and the J segment 3 bases; nucleotides outside the gene matches: 2. The CDR3 sequence is 13 residues long. The CDR3 loop reads CARTSGRNYEQYF. For the CDR3, the DNA is TGTGCCAGGACTAGCGGGAGGAACTACGAGCAGTACTTC.